The 17 T cell receptor beta chains listed next were all sequenced from one sample in a study of T-cell reconstitution after alpha-beta-depleted transplantation in children. Preparation of the TCRbeta library used unique molecular identifiers. A single record per CDR3 protein comes from TCRdb applying MiXCR to the PCR reads. The sample includes about 510,000 distinct CDR3 sequences, about an eighth of them seen just once. The sequences come from PBMCs, mostly from graft donor cells, collected 180 days after TCRalphabeta/CD19-depleted stem cell transplant. These receptors all stem from a female patient aged 2-15 years who had a stem cell transplant for aplastic anemia, so the T cells may come from the graft donor.

This clonotype was detected a few times. V usage is TRBV21-1 and J usage is TRBJ1-5; no DNA check was done on the table's D call, TRBD1. TRBV21-1 is labeled a pseudogene. This CDR3 has 16 residues. The CDR3 reads CASSKGGRGSHQPQHF. CDR3 DNA sequence: TGTGCCAGCAGCAAAGGTGGAAGGGGCTCCCATCAGCCCCAGCATTTT.

This clonotype was detected ten times or more. J is TRBJ2-5 and V is TRBV9, with D perhaps matching TRBD1 or TRBD2 (5 bases each). With 0 bases removed from V and 4 bases from J, the gap between germline ends came to 10 bases. The CDR3 is made up of 14 amino acids. Germline lookup yields CDR1 SGDLS and CDR2 YYNGEE. In DNA, the CDR3 is TGTGCCAGCAGCGTAGCTGAGGGGAGAGAGACCCAGTACTTC. This gives the protein CASSVAEGRETQYF.

This clonotype showed up just a few times. The chain joins TRBV27 to TRBJ2-2, with D possibly TRBD2 on 6 matching bases. CDR1 is MNHEY and CDR2 is SMNVEV in the germline V gene (reference sequence). V lost 5 bases, J lost 6 bases, and 16 bases lay in between. The length of the CDR3 is 15 residues. The CDR3 sequence is CASSGAGGASGELFF. The CDR3 nucleotides are TGTGCCAGCAGTGGTGCCGGGGGTGCGTCCGGGGAGCTGTTTTTT.

In its sample, this clonotype was seen many times. The J gene is TRBJ2-3, the V gene TRBV7-2; D ambiguous. Per the germline V gene, CDR1 is SGHTA and CDR2 is FQGNSA. The CDR3 extends over 14 amino acids. The V end was cut by 1 base, the J end by 1 base, with 6 bases between. The CDR3, as DNA: TGTGCCAGCAGCTTAGTTCGGGGCACAGATACGCAGTATTTT. The encoded protein is CASSLVRGTDTQYF.

This clonotype was counted ten times or more. As DNA, the CDR3 is TGTGCCAGCAGCGCTAGCATTGAGAATGAGCAGTTCTTC. As protein: CASSASIENEQFF. V is TRBV9 and J is TRBJ2-1; a possible D gene is TRBD2 (5 bases). CDR3 length equals 13 residues. The germline gives CDR1 SGDLS, CDR2 YYNGEE. V was pared by 3 bases and J by 7 bases, with 11 bases between.

This clonotype appeared a few times. CDR3 DNA sequence: TGTGCCACCGAGGGGGGGGGCACTACTGAAGCTTTCTTT. It specifies CATEGGGTTEAFF. The chain is built from TRBV24-1 and TRBJ1-1, with D perhaps TRBD1 (6 bases). The CDR3 extends over 13 amino acids. The V and J ends lost 9 bases and 5 bases respectively, with 15 bases between them. Germline V gives CDR1 KGHDR, CDR2 SFDVKD.

This chain joins TRBV7-9 and TRBJ1-1, with a weak D call TRBD1 (5 bases). The CDR3 is made up of 15 amino acids. Trimming pared 4 bases from V and 2 bases from J, leaving 14 bases between. Germline assignment: CDR1 SEHNR and CDR2 FQNEAQ (reference sequence). The DNA of the CDR3 is TGTGCCAGCAGCTACCCTAGACAGAGTAACACTGAAGCTTTCTTT. It codes for CASSYPRQSNTEAFF.

This clonotype was found a few times. The chain is built from TRBV9 and TRBJ2-3; D unclear. This CDR3 comprises 16 residues. CDR1 is SGDLS, CDR2 YYNGEE, per germline. V dropped 3 bases and J dropped 2 bases, with 16 bases sitting between them. DNA of the CDR3: TGTGCCAGCAGCGCCCGGTCGGTATCCCCCACAGATACGCAGTATTTT. Protein sequence: CASSARSVSPTDTQYF.

This clonotype came up a few times. The rearrangement uses TRBV27 and TRBJ2-7; D is ambiguous. Trimming removed 4 bases at V and 0 bases at J, with 13 bases between. Germline CDR1 MNHEY, CDR2 SMNVEV (reference sequence). The CDR3 is made up of 15 amino acids. CDR3 region: CASSSYPVASYEQYF. DNA for the CDR3: TGTGCCAGCAGTTCATATCCGGTAGCCTCCTACGAGCAGTACTTC.

In this sample, this clonotype turned up many times. The V and J genes are TRBV29-1 and TRBJ2-7; TRBD1 is a possible D gene (6 bases). The CDR3 is 12 residues long. The germline V gene encodes CDR1 SQVTM and CDR2 ANQGSEA. The V and J ends lost 3 bases and 6 bases respectively, with 12 bases between them. In DNA form, the CDR3 reads TGCAGCGTTGAGGACAGCCCACGCGAGCAGTACTTC. It yields the protein CSVEDSPREQYF.

The V gene is TRBV12-3 or TRBV12-4, the J gene TRBJ1-2; D uncertain. This CDR3 region has 13 residues. Trimming stripped 3 bases from V and 4 bases from J, with 9 bases between. Here the CDR3 DNA reads TGTGCCAGCAGTTTCACCCGACTCTATGGCTACACCTTC. Amino acids: CASSFTRLYGYTF.

Ten or more counts support this clonotype. The chain couples TRBV7-9 to TRBJ2-3; D is ambiguous. V was clipped by 1 base and J by 1 base, with 6 bases between them. The CDR3 spans 14 residues. Germline V gene sequence: CDR1 SEHNR, CDR2 FQNEAQ (reference sequence). CDR3 amino acids: CASSLVVRTDTQYF. As DNA, the CDR3 is TGTGCCAGCAGCTTAGTTGTCCGCACAGATACGCAGTATTTT.

This clonotype was counted a few times. The chain has TRBV7-8 and TRBJ2-7; TRBD2 is a possible D gene (5 bases). Germline CDR1 and CDR2: SGHVS and FQNEAQ. The CDR3 consists of 12 residues. V lost 7 bases and J lost 0, with 7 bases in between. The DNA of the CDR3 is TGTGCCAGCACCGGGGACTCCTACGAGCAGTACTTC. Its protein product is CASTGDSYEQYF. The full variable domain, its missing parts supplied by reference TRBV7-8 and TRBJ2-7, is GAGVSQSPRYKVAKRGQDVALRCDPISGHVSLFWYQQALGQGPEFLTYFQNEAQLDKSGLPSDRFFAERPEGSVSTLKIQRTQQEDSAVYLCASTGDSYEQYFGPGTRLTVT.

The DNA of the CDR3 is TGTGCCAGCAGCTTTGGACTAGCATGGCCCTACAATGAGCAGTTCTTC. This sequence encodes CASSFGLAWPYNEQFF. V and J are TRBV5-4 and TRBJ2-1; 8 bases line up with TRBD2. There are 16 residues in the CDR3. The V and J ends lost 2 bases and 2 bases, in that order; junction bases with no gene match: 6. Germline-derived CDR1 and CDR2 are SGHNT and YYREEE (reference sequence). The full variable domain, in which reference TRBV5-4 and TRBJ2-1 provide the parts outside the CDR3, is ETGVTQSPTHLIKTRGQQVTLRCSSQSGHNTVSWYQQALGQGPQFIFQYYREEENGRGNFPPRFSGLQFPNYSSELNVNALELDDSALYLCASSFGLAWPYNEQFFGPGTRLTVL.

This clonotype showed up just a few times. The chain joins TRBV20-1 to TRBJ2-5; D not resolved. The V gene's germline CDR1 is DFQATT and CDR2 SNEGSKA (reference sequence). Trimming left V 0 bases short and J 3 bases short, with 8 bases between. The CDR3 is 13 amino acids. The CDR3 DNA follows: TGCAGTGCTAGAGATCAACTTAAAGAGACCCAGTACTTC. Its protein is CSARDQLKETQYF.

This clonotype was recorded a few times. The chain carries TRBV6-2 or TRBV6-3 and TRBJ1-3; D uncertain. CDR3 length: 16 residues. V was cut by 0 bases and J by 0 bases, with 9 bases left in between. Germline CDR1 reads MNHEY; CDR2 reads SVGEGT. This CDR3 is CASSYSPFYSGNTIYF. The CDR3 bases are TGTGCCAGCAGTTACTCGCCCTTCTACTCTGGAAACACCATATATTTT.

The sample holds a few counts of this clonotype. The chain joins TRBV29-1 to TRBJ2-7; D is possibly TRBD2 (5 bases). The length of the CDR3 is 13 residues. The V gene lost 5 bases and the J gene lost 6 bases, with 17 bases spanning the gap. The germline gives CDR1 SQVTM, CDR2 ANQGSEA. Here the CDR3 DNA reads TGCAGCGTTCGGCTCCGTCCGGGGTCCGAGCAGTACGTC. It codes for CSVRLRPGSEQYV.